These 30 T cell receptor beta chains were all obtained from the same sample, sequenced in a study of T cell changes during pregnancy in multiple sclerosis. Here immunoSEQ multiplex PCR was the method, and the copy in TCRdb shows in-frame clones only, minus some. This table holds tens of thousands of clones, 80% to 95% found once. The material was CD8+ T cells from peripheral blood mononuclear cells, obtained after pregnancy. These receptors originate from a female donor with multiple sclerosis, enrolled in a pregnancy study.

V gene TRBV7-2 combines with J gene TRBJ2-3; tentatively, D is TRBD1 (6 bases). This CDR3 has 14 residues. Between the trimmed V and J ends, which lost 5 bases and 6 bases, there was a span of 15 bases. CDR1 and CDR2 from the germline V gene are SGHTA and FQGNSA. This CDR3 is CASSHDWTVDTQYF. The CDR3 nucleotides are TGTGCCAGCAGCCACGATTGGACAGTTGATACGCAGTATTTT.

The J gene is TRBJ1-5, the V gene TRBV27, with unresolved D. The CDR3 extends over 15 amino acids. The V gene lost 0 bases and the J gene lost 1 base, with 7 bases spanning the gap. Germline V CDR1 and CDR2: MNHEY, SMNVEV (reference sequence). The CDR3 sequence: CASSLSVGSNQPQHF. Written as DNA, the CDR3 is TGTGCCAGCAGTTTATCTGTCGGGAGCAATCAGCCCCAGCATTTT.

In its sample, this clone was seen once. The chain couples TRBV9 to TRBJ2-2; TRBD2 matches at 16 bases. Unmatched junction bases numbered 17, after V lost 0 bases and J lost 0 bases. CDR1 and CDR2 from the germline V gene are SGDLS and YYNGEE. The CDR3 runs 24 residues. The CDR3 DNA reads TGTGCCAGCAGCGTAGTCGTCCGCGCCCCCGGGACTAGCGGGGGGGCCGCGAACACCGGGGAGCTGTTTTTT. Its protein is CASSVVVRAPGTSGGAANTGELFF.

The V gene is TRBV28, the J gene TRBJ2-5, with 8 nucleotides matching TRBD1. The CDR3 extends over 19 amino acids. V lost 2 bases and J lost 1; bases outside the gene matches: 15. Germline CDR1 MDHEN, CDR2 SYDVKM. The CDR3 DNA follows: TGTGCCAGCAGTTTAGCAACCACCCGGGGACAGGTCATCCAAGAGACCCAGTACTTC. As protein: CASSLATTRGQVIQETQYF. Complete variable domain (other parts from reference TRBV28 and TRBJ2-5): DVKVTQSSRYLVKRTGEKVFLECVQDMDHENMFWYRQDPGLGLRLIYFSYDVKMKEKGDIPEGYSVSREKKERFSLILESASTNQTSMYLCASSLATTRGQVIQETQYFGPGTRLLVL.

The CDR3 DNA is TGTGCCAGCAGCGGCGTAGCGGGTCCCTCCTACAATGAGCAGTTCTTC. Its translation: CASSGVAGPSYNEQFF. V is TRBV9 and J is TRBJ2-1, with TRBD2 matching 7 bases. Trimming at V came to 3 bases and at J to 0 bases, leaving 6 bases not matched to a gene. The CDR3 is 16 amino acids. Germline values: CDR1 SGDLS, CDR2 YYNGEE.

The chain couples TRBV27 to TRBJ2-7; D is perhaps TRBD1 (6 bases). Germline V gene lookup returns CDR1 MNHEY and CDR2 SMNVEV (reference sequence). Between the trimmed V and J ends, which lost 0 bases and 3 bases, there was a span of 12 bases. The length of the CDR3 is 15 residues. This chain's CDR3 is CASSLSPDSYYEQYF. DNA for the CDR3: TGTGCCAGCAGTTTATCCCCGGACAGTTACTACGAGCAGTACTTC.

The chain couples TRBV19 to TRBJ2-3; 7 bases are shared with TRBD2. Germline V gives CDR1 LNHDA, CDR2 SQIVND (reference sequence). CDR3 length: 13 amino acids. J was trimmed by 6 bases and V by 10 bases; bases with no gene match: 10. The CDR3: CATTAAGVDTQYF. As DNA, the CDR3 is TGTGCCACCACAGCGGCGGGAGTGGATACGCAGTATTTT.

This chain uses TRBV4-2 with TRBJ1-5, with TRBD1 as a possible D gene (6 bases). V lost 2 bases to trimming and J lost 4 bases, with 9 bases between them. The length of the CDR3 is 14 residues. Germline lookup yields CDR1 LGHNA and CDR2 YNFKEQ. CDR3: CASSQNDRNQPQHF. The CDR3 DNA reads TGTGCCAGCAGCCAAAATGACAGGAATCAGCCCCAGCATTTT.

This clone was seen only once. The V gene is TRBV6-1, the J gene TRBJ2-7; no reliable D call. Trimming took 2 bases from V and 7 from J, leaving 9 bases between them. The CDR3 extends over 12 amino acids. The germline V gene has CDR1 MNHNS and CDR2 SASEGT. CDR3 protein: CASSEPAREQYF. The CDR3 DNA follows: TGTGCCAGCAGTGAACCAGCTAGGGAGCAGTACTTC.

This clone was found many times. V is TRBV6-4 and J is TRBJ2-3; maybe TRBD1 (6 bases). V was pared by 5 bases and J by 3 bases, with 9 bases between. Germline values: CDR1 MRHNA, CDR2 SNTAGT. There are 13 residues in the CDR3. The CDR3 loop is CASSSTGTDTQYF. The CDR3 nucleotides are TGTGCCAGCAGTTCCACAGGGACAGATACGCAGTATTTT.

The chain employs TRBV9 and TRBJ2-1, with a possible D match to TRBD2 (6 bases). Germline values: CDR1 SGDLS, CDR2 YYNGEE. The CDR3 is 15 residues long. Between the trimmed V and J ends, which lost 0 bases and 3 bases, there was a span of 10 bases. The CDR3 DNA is TGTGCCAGCAGCGTAGACGGGAGAGTCTACAATGAGCAGTTCTTC. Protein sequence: CASSVDGRVYNEQFF.

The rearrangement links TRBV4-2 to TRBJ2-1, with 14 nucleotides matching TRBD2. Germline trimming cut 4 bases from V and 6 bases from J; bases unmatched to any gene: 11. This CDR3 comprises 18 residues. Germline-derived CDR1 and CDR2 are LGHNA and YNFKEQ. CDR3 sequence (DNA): TGTGCCAGCAGCCCCGGGACTAGCGGGGGACTTCGGGGCAATGAGCAGTTCTTC. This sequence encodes CASSPGTSGGLRGNEQFF.

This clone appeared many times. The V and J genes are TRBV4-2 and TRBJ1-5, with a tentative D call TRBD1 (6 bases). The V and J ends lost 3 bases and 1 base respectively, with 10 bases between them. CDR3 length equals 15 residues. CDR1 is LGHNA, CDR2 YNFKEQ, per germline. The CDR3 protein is CASSQAGQSNQPQHF. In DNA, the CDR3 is TGTGCCAGCAGCCAGGCCGGACAGAGCAATCAGCCCCAGCATTTT.

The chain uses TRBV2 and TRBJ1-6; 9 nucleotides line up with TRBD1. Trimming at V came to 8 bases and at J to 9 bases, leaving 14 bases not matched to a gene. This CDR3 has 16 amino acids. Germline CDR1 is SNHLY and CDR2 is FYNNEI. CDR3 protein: CASGQTGTGRASPLHF. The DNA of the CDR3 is TGTGCCAGCGGTCAAACCGGGACAGGGAGAGCTTCACCCCTCCACTTT.

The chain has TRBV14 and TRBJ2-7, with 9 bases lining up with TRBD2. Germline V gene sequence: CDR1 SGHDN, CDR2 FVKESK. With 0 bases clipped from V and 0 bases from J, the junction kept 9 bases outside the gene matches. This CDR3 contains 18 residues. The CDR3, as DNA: TGTGCCAGCAGCCAAGAACTAGCGGGCGTGCTATTCTCCTACGAGCAGTACTTC. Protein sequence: CASSQELAGVLFSYEQYF.

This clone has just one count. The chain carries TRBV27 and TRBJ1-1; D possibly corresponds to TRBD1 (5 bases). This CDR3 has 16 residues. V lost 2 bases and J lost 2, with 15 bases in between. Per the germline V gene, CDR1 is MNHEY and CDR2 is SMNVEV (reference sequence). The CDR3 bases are TGTGCCAGCAGTTTAACGGGGGGACGGATTAACACTGAAGCTTTCTTT. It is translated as CASSLTGGRINTEAFF.

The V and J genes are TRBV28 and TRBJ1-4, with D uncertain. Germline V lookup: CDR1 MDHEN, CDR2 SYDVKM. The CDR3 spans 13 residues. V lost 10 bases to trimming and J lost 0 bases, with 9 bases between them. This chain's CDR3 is CATLVATNEKLFF. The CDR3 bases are TGTGCCACCTTAGTTGCAACTAATGAAAAACTGTTTTTT. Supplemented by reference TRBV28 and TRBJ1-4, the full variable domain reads DVKVTQSSRYLVKRTGEKVFLECVQDMDHENMFWYRQDPGLGLRLIYFSYDVKMKEKGDIPEGYSVSREKKERFSLILESASTNQTSMYLCATLVATNEKLFFGSGTQLSVL.

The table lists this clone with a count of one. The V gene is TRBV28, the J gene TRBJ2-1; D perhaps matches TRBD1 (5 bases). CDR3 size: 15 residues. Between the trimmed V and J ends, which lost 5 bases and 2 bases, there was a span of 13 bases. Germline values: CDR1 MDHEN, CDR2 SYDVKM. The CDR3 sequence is CASSLSEGAYNEQFF. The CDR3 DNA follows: TGTGCCAGCAGTCTGTCCGAAGGGGCCTACAATGAGCAGTTCTTC.

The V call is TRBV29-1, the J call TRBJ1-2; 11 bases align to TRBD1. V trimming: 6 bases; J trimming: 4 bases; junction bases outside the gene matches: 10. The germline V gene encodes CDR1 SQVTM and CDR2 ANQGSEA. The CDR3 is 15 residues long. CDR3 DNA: TGCAGCGTAGGAACAGGACAGGGGGCGCGCTATGGCTACACCTTC. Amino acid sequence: CSVGTGQGARYGYTF.

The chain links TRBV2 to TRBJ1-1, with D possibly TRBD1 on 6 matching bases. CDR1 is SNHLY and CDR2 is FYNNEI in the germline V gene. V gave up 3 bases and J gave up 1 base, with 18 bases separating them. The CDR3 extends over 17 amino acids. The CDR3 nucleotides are TGTGCCAGCAGTGAGCTGGGCGTTTGGACAGCGAACACTGAAGCTTTCTTT. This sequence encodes CASSELGVWTANTEAFF.

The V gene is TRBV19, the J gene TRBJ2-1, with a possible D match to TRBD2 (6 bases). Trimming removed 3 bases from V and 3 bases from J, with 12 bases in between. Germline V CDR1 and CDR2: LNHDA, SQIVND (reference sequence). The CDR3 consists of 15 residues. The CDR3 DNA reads TGTGCCAGTAGTATTATGGGGGGAGACTACAATGAGCAGTTCTTC. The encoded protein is CASSIMGGDYNEQFF.

For the CDR3, the DNA is TGTGCCAGCAGCCAAGAGGGGGACAGGGGGCGCTCCGGGGAGCTGTTTTTT. Its translation is CASSQEGDRGRSGELFF. The V call is TRBV4-2, the J call TRBJ2-2, with TRBD1 matching over 12 bases. From germline, CDR1 is LGHNA and CDR2 YNFKEQ. This CDR3 contains 17 residues. V trimming: 0 bases; J trimming: 6 bases; junction bases outside the gene matches: 5.

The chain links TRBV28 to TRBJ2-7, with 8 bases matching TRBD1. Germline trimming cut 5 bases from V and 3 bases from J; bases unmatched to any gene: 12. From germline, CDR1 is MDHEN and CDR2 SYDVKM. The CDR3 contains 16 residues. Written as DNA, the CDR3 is TGTGCCAGCAGTCCAACCTCGGGACAGGCGTACTACGAGCAGTACTTC. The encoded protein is CASSPTSGQAYYEQYF.

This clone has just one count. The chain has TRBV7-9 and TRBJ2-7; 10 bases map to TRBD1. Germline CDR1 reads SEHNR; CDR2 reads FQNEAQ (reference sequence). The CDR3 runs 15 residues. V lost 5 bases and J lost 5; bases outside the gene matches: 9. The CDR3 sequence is CASSPRDRGIDEQYF. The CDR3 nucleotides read TGTGCCAGCAGCCCCCGGGACAGGGGTATCGACGAGCAGTACTTC. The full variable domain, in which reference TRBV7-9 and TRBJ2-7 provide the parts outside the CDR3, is DTGVSQNPRHKITKRGQNVTFRCDPISEHNRLYWYRQTLGQGPEFLTYFQNEAQLEKSRLLSDRFSAERPKGSFSTLEIQRTEQGDSAMYLCASSPRDRGIDEQYFGPGTRLTVT.

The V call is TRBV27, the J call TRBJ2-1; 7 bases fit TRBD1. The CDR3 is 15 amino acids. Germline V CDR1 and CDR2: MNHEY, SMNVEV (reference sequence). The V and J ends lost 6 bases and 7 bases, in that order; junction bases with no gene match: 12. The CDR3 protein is CASSHRGKRTNEQFF. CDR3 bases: TGTGCCAGCAGCCACAGGGGAAAAAGGACGAATGAGCAGTTCTTC.

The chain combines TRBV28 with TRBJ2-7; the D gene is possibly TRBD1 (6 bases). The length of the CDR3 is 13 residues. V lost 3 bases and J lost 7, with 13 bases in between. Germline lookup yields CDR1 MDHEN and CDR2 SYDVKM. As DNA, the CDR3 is TGTGCCAGCAGTTTGGTAGGGGGTGAAGAGCAGTACTTC. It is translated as CASSLVGGEEQYF.

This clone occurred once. The CDR3 loop reads CATSREVDRGPEKLFF. The CDR3 region has the DNA TGTGCCACCAGCAGAGAGGTCGACAGGGGGCCTGAAAAACTGTTTTTT. V gene TRBV15 combines with J gene TRBJ1-4; 10 nucleotides agree with TRBD1. CDR3 size: 16 residues. Germline CDR1 LNHNV, CDR2 YYDKDF (reference sequence). After removal of 0 bases from V and 7 bases from J, the junction contained 5 bases not matched to a gene.

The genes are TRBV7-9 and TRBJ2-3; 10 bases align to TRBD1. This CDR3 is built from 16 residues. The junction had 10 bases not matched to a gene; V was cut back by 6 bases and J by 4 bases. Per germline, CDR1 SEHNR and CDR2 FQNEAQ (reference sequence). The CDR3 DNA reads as TGTGCCAGCAGTCTTCAATCTGGACAGGGGGCAGATACGCAGTATTTT. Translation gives CASSLQSGQGADTQYF. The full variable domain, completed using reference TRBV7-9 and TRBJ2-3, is DTGVSQNPRHKITKRGQNVTFRCDPISEHNRLYWYRQTLGQGPEFLTYFQNEAQLEKSRLLSDRFSAERPKGSFSTLEIQRTEQGDSAMYLCASSLQSGQGADTQYFGPGTRLTVL.

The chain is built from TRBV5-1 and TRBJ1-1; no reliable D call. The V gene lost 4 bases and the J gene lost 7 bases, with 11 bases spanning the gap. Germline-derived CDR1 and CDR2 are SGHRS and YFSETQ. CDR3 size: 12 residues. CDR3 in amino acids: CASSPDPSEAFF. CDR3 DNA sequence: TGCGCCAGCAGCCCCGATCCCAGTGAAGCTTTCTTT.

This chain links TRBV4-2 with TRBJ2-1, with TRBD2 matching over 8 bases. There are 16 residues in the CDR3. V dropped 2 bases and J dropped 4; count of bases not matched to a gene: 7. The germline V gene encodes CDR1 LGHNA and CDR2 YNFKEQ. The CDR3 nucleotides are TGTGCCAGCAGCCAACCCCCGGGGGGGCTATACAATGAGCAGTTCTTC. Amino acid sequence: CASSQPPGGLYNEQFF.